A single sample gave rise to the 29 T cell receptor beta chains below, sequenced in a study of CD8+CD57+ T cells in acquired aplastic anemia. Investigators profiled TCR beta VDJ and CDR3 from genomic DNA template. Each CDR3 protein is one row after TCRdb ran MiXCR on the reads. The sample lists around 250,000 distinct CDR3 sequences; 50% to 70% were seen once. The sequenced material came from sorted CD4+, CD8+, or CD8+CD57+ T cells (not recorded which) from PBMCs. The receptor set was obtained from a human donor with severe aplastic anemia or a healthy control (not recorded which).

This clonotype appeared many times. The V gene is TRBV5-8, the J gene TRBJ2-7; tentative D call: TRBD1 (6 bases). The CDR3 has 11 residues. Looked up from germline, CDR1 is SGHTS and CDR2 is YDEGEE. The V end lost 5 bases, the J end lost 6 bases, and 9 bases lay between the germline ends. The CDR3 sequence: CASREGVEQYF. The CDR3 DNA sequence: TGTGCCAGCAGAGAGGGGGTCGAGCAGTACTTC.

The gene calls are TRBV5-1 and TRBJ1-2; 9 bases are shared with TRBD1. The CDR3 is 15 amino acids. Unmatched junction bases numbered 12, after V lost 4 bases and J lost 8 bases. Germline V gene data show CDR1 as SGHRS and CDR2 as YFSETQ. The CDR3 DNA reads as TGCGCCAGCAGCCCGGAAGGGACAGGGCTGGGAGGCTACACCTTC. As protein: CASSPEGTGLGGYTF.

Comments on this clonotype: A junction boundary mismatches the germline segment, possibly from a read error. This chain connects TRBV4-1 to TRBJ2-2; D tentatively fits TRBD1 or TRBD2 (6 bases each). CDR1 is MGHRA and CDR2 is YSYEKL in the germline V gene. The CDR3 is 19 residues long. The CDR3 sequence: CASSQDPAGRGPGSGELFF. CDR3 DNA: TGTGCCAGCAGCCAGGACCCCGCCGGTCGGGGGCCAGGATCCGGGGAGCTGTTTTTT.

The chain is built from TRBV7-9 and TRBJ1-2; TRBD1 matches 12 bases. Per the germline V gene, CDR1 is SEHNR and CDR2 is FQNEAQ (reference sequence). The CDR3 totals 17 residues. V was pared by 5 bases and J by 4 bases, with 11 bases of the junction left unmatched. The CDR3 reads CASSPRDRGPMGYGYTF. The CDR3 DNA reads as TGTGCCAGCAGCCCCCGGGACAGGGGGCCCATGGGCTATGGCTACACCTTC. Looking up the rest from reference TRBV7-9 and TRBJ1-2 gives the full variable domain: DTGVSQNPRHKITKRGQNVTFRCDPISEHNRLYWYRQTLGQGPEFLTYFQNEAQLEKSRLLSDRFSAERPKGSFSTLEIQRTEQGDSAMYLCASSPRDRGPMGYGYTFGSGTRLTVV.

This clonotype was counted only a few times. The chain is built from TRBV2 and TRBJ1-5; D ambiguous. The CDR3 runs 13 residues. V lost 3 bases and J lost 7, with 10 bases in between. The germline V gene encodes CDR1 SNHLY and CDR2 FYNNEI. DNA of the CDR3: TGTGCCAGCAGTGATGACCTTTTGCAGCCCCAGCATTTT. This codes for CASSDDLLQPQHF.

V and J are TRBV2 and TRBJ2-7; D is undetermined. CDR1 is SNHLY and CDR2 is FYNNEI in the germline V gene. With 4 bases removed from V and 2 bases from J, the gap between germline ends came to 9 bases. This CDR3 spans 13 amino acids. The CDR3 reads CASSAGRTYEQYF. In nucleotides, the CDR3 is TGTGCCAGCAGTGCCGGCAGAACCTACGAGCAGTACTTC.

There are many counts of this clonotype. This chain uses TRBV19 with TRBJ2-1; D perhaps matches TRBD2 (5 bases). V lost 6 bases and J 2 bases, leaving 11 bases between the germline ends. The CDR3 runs 14 residues. CDR1 and CDR2 (germline): LNHDA, SQIVND (reference sequence). As DNA, the CDR3 is TGTGCCAGTAGCTTCCCCGGGGCCTACAATGAGCAGTTCTTC. Translation: CASSFPGAYNEQFF.

This clonotype appeared a few times. CDR3 sequence reads: CASSFGRTYEQYF. CDR3 nucleotide sequence: TGTGCCAGTAGCTTCGGACGGACGTACGAGCAGTACTTC. This chain links TRBV19 with TRBJ2-7, with D unclear. Trimming left V 6 bases short and J 4 bases short, with 13 bases between. Germline V gives CDR1 LNHDA, CDR2 SQIVND (reference sequence). The CDR3 sequence is 13 residues long.

This clonotype appeared many times. The chain is built from TRBV7-2 and TRBJ2-5; 11 bases fit TRBD2. This CDR3 has 22 residues. Per germline, CDR1 SGHTA and CDR2 FQGNSA. V lost 5 bases and J lost 3; bases outside the gene matches: 26. The CDR3 region has the DNA TGTGCCAGCAGCCTAACTCGGCCGGGGCTAGCGGGGGGCACGGGCGGAAAAGAGACCCAGTACTTC. It is translated as CASSLTRPGLAGGTGGKETQYF.

This chain connects TRBV2 to TRBJ1-1; 9 bases line up with TRBD1. Germline V gives CDR1 SNHLY, CDR2 FYNNEI. Losses at the gene ends were 5 bases for V and 1 base for J; bases not matched to a gene: 17. The CDR3 consists of 19 residues. The CDR3 nucleotides read TGTGCCAGCAGTTCCACCGGACAGGGGCCCGGCGCGGAGAACACTGAAGCTTTCTTT. Translated: CASSSTGQGPGAENTEAFF.

This chain uses TRBV25-1 with TRBJ1-1; D is uncertain. V was cut by 7 bases and J by 4 bases, with 10 bases left in between. CDR3 length equals 12 residues. Germline V gene lookup returns CDR1 MGHDK and CDR2 SYGVNS. The CDR3 loop reads CASIGVRTEAFF. The DNA of the CDR3 is TGTGCCAGCATCGGTGTCCGCACTGAAGCTTTCTTT.

The chain employs TRBV7-9 and TRBJ2-7; no firm D call. There are 13 residues in the CDR3. In germline, CDR1 is SEHNR, CDR2 FQNEAQ (reference sequence). The V gene lost 3 bases and the J gene lost 6 bases, with 12 bases spanning the gap. The CDR3 coding sequence is TGTGCCAGCAGCTTGAGCACCGCAGTCGAGCAGTACTTC. Translation gives CASSLSTAVEQYF.

The chain combines TRBV7-8 with TRBJ2-5; tentative D call: TRBD1 (5 bases). The assigned J gene may be wrong: the sequence end matches TRBJ2-7 better. The CDR3 has 16 amino acids. The germline CDR1 and CDR2 sequences are SGHVS and FQNEAQ. In nucleotides, the CDR3 is TGTGCCAGCAGCTTAACTGGGCACCGGACAACGAGCGAGCAGTACTTC. Its translation: CASSLTGHRTTSEQYF.

Only a few counts were recorded for this clonotype. The chain joins TRBV29-1 to TRBJ1-2; D is possibly TRBD1 (6 bases). The V end was cut by 7 bases, the J end by 7 bases, with 13 bases between. Germline V gene lookup returns CDR1 SQVTM and CDR2 ANQGSEA. The CDR3 sequence is 11 residues long. DNA for the CDR3: TGCAGCGGAGGGGGGCAGCTTGGCTACACCTTC. Amino acids: CSGGGQLGYTF.

Many counts were recorded for this clonotype. V usage is TRBV5-6 and J usage is TRBJ2-2; possibly TRBD1 for D (6 bases). The V gene lost 4 bases and the J gene lost 0 bases, with 13 bases spanning the gap. Germline lookup yields CDR1 SGHDT and CDR2 YYEEEE. The CDR3 totals 16 residues. The CDR3 coding sequence is TGTGCCAGCAGCGCCTTTACAGGGTCGAACACCGGGGAGCTGTTTTTT. Its protein is CASSAFTGSNTGELFF.

The CDR3 sequence: CASSQGRTNEQYF. The CDR3 DNA follows: TGCGCCAGCAGCCAAGGGAGGACTAACGAGCAGTACTTC. The V call is TRBV4-1, the J call TRBJ2-7; D may be TRBD2 (6 bases). With 1 base removed from V and 5 bases from J, the gap between germline ends came to 9 bases. Germline V gene data show CDR1 as MGHRA and CDR2 as YSYEKL. The CDR3 loop spans 13 amino acids.

The sample holds many counts of this clonotype. This sequence joins TRBV6-1 and TRBJ1-2; 7 bases are a match to TRBD1. There are 13 residues in the CDR3. Germline V CDR1 and CDR2: MNHNS, SASEGT. The J segment lost 3 bases and the V segment lost 9 bases, leaving 7 bases of the junction unmatched. The CDR3 sequence: CASREGAHYGYTF. The CDR3 coding sequence is TGTGCCAGTCGGGAGGGGGCTCACTATGGCTACACCTTC.

This clonotype was detected only a few times. The chain carries TRBV7-9 and TRBJ2-7; D gene unclear. This CDR3 region has 12 residues. V shed 1 base and J shed 4 bases, with 5 bases lying between them. Germline CDR1 reads SEHNR; CDR2 reads FQNEAQ (reference sequence). The CDR3 region is CASSLGRYEQYF. The CDR3 DNA reads TGTGCCAGCAGCTTAGGCAGGTACGAGCAGTACTTC. Complete variable domain (other parts from reference TRBV7-9 and TRBJ2-7): DTGVSQNPRHKITKRGQNVTFRCDPISEHNRLYWYRQTLGQGPEFLTYFQNEAQLEKSRLLSDRFSAERPKGSFSTLEIQRTEQGDSAMYLCASSLGRYEQYFGPGTRLTVT.

The chain carries TRBV7-3 and TRBJ1-1; perhaps TRBD1 as D (5 bases). The CDR3 length is 13 residues. Germline values: CDR1 SGHTA, CDR2 FQGTGA. Trimming left V 3 bases short and J 6 bases short, with 11 bases between. CDR3 sequence: CASSLGTMAEAFF. Here the CDR3 DNA reads TGTGCCAGCAGCTTGGGGACGATGGCTGAAGCTTTCTTT.

This clonotype was seen ten or more times. The chain is built from TRBV4-3 and TRBJ2-5; 14 nucleotides align to TRBD2. The V gene's germline CDR1 is LGHNA and CDR2 YSLEER. Germline trimming cut 1 base from V and 2 bases from J; bases unmatched to any gene: 18. This CDR3 spans 22 amino acids. DNA of the CDR3: TGCGCCAGCAGCCAAGGGAGGCGGCAGTACGGGACTAGCGGGGGTTATCAAGAGACCCAGTACTTC. Translating it yields CASSQGRRQYGTSGGYQETQYF.

V is TRBV7-9 and J is TRBJ2-7; weak D call: TRBD2 (5 bases). CDR3 size: 13 residues. The germline V gene has CDR1 SEHNR and CDR2 FQNEAQ (reference sequence). Trimming shortened V by 3 bases and J by 1 base, and 7 bases separated the two germline ends. As DNA, the CDR3 is TGTGCCAGCAGCTTGATAGCGTCCTACGAGCAGTACTTC. Translating it yields CASSLIASYEQYF.

The V and J genes are TRBV7-9 and TRBJ1-2, with a tentative D call TRBD1 (5 bases). CDR3 length: 13 residues. Per germline, CDR1 SEHNR and CDR2 FQNEAQ (reference sequence). With 5 bases removed from V and 11 bases from J, the gap between germline ends came to 18 bases. CDR3 DNA sequence: TGTGCCAGCAGCCCGCTGGGAGGGACCGCATACACCTTC. Its protein is CASSPLGGTAYTF.

The rearrangement joins TRBV5-1 to TRBJ2-7, with a tentative D call TRBD1 (6 bases). V was shortened by 6 bases and J by 6 bases, with 19 bases between the two germline ends. The CDR3 is 14 amino acids. CDR1 is SGHRS and CDR2 is YFSETQ in the germline V gene. Here the CDR3 DNA reads TGCGCCAGCAACGTGGGGCAGGGGACCTCCGAGCAGTACTTC. This encodes CASNVGQGTSEQYF. The complete variable domain, with remaining parts taken from reference TRBV5-1 and TRBJ2-7, reads KAGVTQTPRYLIKTRGQQVTLSCSPISGHRSVSWYQQTPGQGLQFLFEYFSETQRNKGNFPGRFSGRQFSNSRSEMNVSTLELGDSALYLCASNVGQGTSEQYFGPGTRLTVT.

In DNA, the CDR3 is TGTGCCAGCTCACCACTAGCGGGAGAGGGTGAGCAGTACTTC. This encodes CASSPLAGEGEQYF. The chain links TRBV18 to TRBJ2-7; 9 bases map to TRBD2. With 1 base clipped from V and 7 bases from J, the junction kept 5 bases outside the gene matches. Germline V gives CDR1 KGHSH, CDR2 LQKENI. The CDR3 totals 14 residues.

J is TRBJ1-6 and V is TRBV7-6; possibly TRBD1 for D (5 bases). This CDR3 spans 17 amino acids. V lost 1 base to trimming and J lost 7 bases, with 17 bases between them. Germline V gene sequence: CDR1 SGHVS, CDR2 FNYEAQ. This chain's CDR3 is CASSLVGARDGNSPLHF. Written as DNA, the CDR3 is TGTGCCAGCAGCTTAGTTGGAGCCCGGGACGGAAATTCACCCCTCCACTTT.

The CDR3 DNA sequence: TGCAGTGCTAGAAACCCTCAGGGGAACACTGAAGCTTTCTTT. Translating gives CSARNPQGNTEAFF. The chain is built from TRBV20-1 and TRBJ1-1, with D maybe TRBD1 (5 bases). Germline V gives CDR1 DFQATT, CDR2 SNEGSKA (reference sequence). Trimming took 2 bases from V and 1 from J, leaving 11 bases between them. This CDR3 is 14 amino acids long.

This chain connects TRBV5-1 to TRBJ2-5; possible D gene TRBD2, 7 bases. CDR1 is SGHRS and CDR2 is YFSETQ in the germline V gene. V dropped 0 bases and J dropped 1 base, with 13 bases sitting between them. This CDR3 contains 16 residues. The CDR3 bases are TGCGCCAGCAGCTTGGTTGCGGGGGCGGTCCAAGAGACCCAGTACTTC. Its translation is CASSLVAGAVQETQYF.

The chain recombines TRBV7-7 with TRBJ2-5, with 9 bases lining up with TRBD1. The last part of the DNA fits TRBJ2-1 better; the J call may be wrong. The CDR3 loop spans 14 amino acids. CDR1 SSHAT and CDR2 FNYEAQ come from the germline V gene (reference sequence). In nucleotides, the CDR3 is TGTGCCAGCGCCTTGGACAGGGGTTTTAATGAGCAGTTCTTC. Protein sequence: CASALDRGFNEQFF.

This clonotype was detected only a few times. V is TRBV20-1 and J is TRBJ1-1; maybe TRBD1 (6 bases). The CDR3 extends over 12 amino acids. The V end lost 2 bases, the J end lost 4 bases, and 8 bases lay between the germline ends. Germline CDR1 and CDR2: DFQATT and SNEGSKA (reference sequence). The CDR3 protein is CSARPGVTEAFF. The CDR3 coding sequence is TGCAGTGCTAGACCAGGGGTCACTGAAGCTTTCTTT.